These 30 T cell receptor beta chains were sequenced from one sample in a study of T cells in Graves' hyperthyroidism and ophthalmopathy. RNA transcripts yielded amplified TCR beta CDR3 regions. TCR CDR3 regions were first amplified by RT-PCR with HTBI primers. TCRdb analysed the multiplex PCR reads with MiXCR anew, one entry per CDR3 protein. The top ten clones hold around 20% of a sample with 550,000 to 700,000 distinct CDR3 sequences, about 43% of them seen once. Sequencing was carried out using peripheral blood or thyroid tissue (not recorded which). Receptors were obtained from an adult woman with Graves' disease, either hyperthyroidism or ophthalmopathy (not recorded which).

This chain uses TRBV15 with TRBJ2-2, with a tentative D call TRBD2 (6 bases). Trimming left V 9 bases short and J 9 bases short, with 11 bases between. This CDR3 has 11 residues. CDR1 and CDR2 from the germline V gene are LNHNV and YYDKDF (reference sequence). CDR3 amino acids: CATSRGRELFF. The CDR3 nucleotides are TGTGCCACTAGCCGGGGGAGGGAGCTGTTTTTT.

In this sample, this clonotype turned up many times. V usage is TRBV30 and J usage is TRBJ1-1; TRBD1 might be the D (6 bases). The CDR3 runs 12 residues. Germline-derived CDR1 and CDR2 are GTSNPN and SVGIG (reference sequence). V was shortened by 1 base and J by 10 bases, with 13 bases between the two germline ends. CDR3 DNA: TGTGCCTGGAGTGCCACAGGGTTCGGAGCTTTCTTT. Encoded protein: CAWSATGFGAFF.

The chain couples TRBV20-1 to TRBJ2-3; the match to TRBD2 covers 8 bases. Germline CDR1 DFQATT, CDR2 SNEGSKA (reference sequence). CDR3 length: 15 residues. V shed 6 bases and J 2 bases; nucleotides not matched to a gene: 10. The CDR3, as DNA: TGCAGTGCAAGAAAACTAGCGGAACTCACAGATACGCAGTATTTT. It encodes CSARKLAELTDTQYF.

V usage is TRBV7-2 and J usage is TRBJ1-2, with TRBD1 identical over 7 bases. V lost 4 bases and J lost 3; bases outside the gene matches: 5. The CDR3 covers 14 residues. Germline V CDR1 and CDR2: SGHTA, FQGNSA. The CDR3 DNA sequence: TGTGCCAGCAGCTACCAAGACAGGGACTATGGCTACACCTTC. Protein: CASSYQDRDYGYTF.

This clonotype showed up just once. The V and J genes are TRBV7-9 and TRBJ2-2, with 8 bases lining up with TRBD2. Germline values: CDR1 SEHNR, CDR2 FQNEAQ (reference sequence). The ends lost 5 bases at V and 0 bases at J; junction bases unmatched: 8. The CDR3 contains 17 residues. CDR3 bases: TGTGCCAGCAGCCCCCACGGGGGGGAACCGAACACCGGGGAGCTGTTTTTT. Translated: CASSPHGGEPNTGELFF.

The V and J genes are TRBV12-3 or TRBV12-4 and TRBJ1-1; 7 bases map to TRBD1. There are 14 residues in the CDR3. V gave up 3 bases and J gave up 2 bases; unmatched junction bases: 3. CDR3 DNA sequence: TGTGCCAGCAGTTTCGGACAGGCAAACACTGAAGCTTTCTTT. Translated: CASSFGQANTEAFF.

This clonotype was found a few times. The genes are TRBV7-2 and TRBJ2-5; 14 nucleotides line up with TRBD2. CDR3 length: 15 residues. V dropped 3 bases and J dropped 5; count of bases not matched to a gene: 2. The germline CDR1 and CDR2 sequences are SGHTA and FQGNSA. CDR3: CASSLTSGGAETQYF. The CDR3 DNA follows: TGTGCCAGCAGCTTGACTAGCGGGGGGGCTGAGACCCAGTACTTC.

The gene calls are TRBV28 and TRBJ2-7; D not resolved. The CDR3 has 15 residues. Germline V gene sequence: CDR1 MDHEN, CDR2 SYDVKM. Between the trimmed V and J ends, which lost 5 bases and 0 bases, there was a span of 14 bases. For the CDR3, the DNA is TGTGCCAGCAGTCTATACGGGCCGAGCTCCTACGAGCAGTACTTC. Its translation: CASSLYGPSSYEQYF.

In DNA, the CDR3 is TGCGCCAGCAGCTTACGGTCCGTTTTGTCTGAAGCTTTCTTT. It is translated as CASSLRSVLSEAFF. The chain recombines TRBV5-1 with TRBJ1-1; D gene uncertain. V lost 2 bases and J lost 6, with 14 bases in between. Germline CDR1 reads SGHRS; CDR2 reads YFSETQ. The CDR3 totals 14 residues. Full variable domain (rest looked up from reference TRBV5-1 and TRBJ1-1): KAGVTQTPRYLIKTRGQQVTLSCSPISGHRSVSWYQQTPGQGLQFLFEYFSETQRNKGNFPGRFSGRQFSNSRSEMNVSTLELGDSALYLCASSLRSVLSEAFFGQGTRLTVV.

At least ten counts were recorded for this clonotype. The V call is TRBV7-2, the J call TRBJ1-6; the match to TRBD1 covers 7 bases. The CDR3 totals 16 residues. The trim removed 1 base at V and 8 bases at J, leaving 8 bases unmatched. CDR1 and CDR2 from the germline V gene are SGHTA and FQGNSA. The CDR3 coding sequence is TGTGCCAGCAGCTTAGAGACGAATACAGGGGATTCACCCCTCCACTTT. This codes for CASSLETNTGDSPLHF.

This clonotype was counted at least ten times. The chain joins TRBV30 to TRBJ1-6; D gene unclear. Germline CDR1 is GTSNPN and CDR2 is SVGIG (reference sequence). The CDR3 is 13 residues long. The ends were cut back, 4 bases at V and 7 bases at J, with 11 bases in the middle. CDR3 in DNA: TGTGCCTGGACCTTTCAATTCAATTCACCCCTCCACTTT. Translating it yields CAWTFQFNSPLHF.

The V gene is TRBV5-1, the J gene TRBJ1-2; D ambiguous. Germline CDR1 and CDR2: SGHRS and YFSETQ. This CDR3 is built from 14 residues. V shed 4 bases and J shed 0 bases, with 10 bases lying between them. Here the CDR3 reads CASSPTDTNYGYTF. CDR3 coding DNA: TGCGCCAGCAGCCCCACAGATACTAACTATGGCTACACCTTC.

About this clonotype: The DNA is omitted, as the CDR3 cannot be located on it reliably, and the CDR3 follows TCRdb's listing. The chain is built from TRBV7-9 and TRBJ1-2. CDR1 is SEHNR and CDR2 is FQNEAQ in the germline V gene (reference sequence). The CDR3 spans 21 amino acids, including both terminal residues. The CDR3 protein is CASSHSPPCSASNREGYGYTF.

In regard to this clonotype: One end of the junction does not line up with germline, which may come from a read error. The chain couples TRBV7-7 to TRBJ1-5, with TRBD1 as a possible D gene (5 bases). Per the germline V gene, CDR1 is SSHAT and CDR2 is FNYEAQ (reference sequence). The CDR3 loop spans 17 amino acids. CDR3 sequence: CASSAWVGGFSNQPQHF. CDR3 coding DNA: TGTGCTAGCAGCGCCTGGGTGGGGGGATTTAGCAATCAGCCCCAGCATTTT.

The chain's CDR3 is CASSRDFRGNQPQYF. In nucleotides, the CDR3 is TGTGCCAGCAGCCGGGACTTTCGGGGGAATCAGCCCCAGTACTTC. The gene calls are TRBV6-5 and TRBJ2-5, with D possibly being TRBD2 (6 bases). V lost 6 bases and J 9 bases, leaving 23 bases between the germline ends. CDR1 is MNHEY, CDR2 SVGAGI, per germline. The CDR3 has 15 residues.

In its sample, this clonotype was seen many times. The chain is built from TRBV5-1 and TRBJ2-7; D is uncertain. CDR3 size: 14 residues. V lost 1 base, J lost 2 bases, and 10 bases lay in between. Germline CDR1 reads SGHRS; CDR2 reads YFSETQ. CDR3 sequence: CASSLSARTYEQYF. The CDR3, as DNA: TGCGCCAGCAGCTTGTCCGCACGGACCTACGAGCAGTACTTC.

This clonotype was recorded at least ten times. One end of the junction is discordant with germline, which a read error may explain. CDR3 in amino acids: CASSSRMGANTEAFF. CDR3 DNA: TGCGCCAGCAGCTCCCGGATGGGGGCGAACACTGAAGCTTTCTTT. The chain carries TRBV7-2 and TRBJ1-1, with D tentatively TRBD1 (6 bases). Germline V CDR1 and CDR2: SGHTA, FQGNSA. This CDR3 spans 15 amino acids.

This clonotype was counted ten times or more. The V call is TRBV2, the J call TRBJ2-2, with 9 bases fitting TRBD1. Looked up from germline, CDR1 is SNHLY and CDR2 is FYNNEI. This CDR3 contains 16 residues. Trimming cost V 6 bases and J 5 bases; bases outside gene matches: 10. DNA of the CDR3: TGTGCCAGCAGGGAAACAGGGGGCGGAGGGACCGGGGAGCTGTTTTTT. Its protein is CASRETGGGGTGELFF.

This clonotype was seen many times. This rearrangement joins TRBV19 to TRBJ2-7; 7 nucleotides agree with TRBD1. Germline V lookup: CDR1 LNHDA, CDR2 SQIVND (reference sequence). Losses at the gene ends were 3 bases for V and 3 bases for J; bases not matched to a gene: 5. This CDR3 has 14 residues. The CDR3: CASSIAGTDYEQYF. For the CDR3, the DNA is TGTGCCAGTAGTATCGCCGGGACAGACTACGAGCAGTACTTC.

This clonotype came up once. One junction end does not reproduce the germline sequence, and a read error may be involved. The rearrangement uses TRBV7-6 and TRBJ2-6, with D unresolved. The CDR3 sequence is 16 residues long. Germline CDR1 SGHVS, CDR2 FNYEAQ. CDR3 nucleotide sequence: TGTGCCAGCACCTTAAGTCAGACCTCTGGGGCCAACGTCCTGACTTTC. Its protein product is CASTLSQTSGANVLTF.

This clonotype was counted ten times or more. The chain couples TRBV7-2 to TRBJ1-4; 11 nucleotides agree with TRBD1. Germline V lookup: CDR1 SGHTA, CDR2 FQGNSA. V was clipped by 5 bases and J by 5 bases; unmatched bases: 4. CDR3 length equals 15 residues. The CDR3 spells CASSERDRGNEKLFF. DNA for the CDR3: TGTGCCAGCAGCGAAAGGGACAGGGGGAATGAAAAACTGTTTTTT.

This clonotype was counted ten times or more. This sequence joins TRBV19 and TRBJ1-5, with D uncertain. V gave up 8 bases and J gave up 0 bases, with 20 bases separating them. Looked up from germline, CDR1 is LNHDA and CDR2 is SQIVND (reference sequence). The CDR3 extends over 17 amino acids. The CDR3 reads CASQTRRQDPSNQPQHF. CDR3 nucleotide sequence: TGTGCCAGTCAGACTCGGAGGCAGGACCCTAGCAATCAGCCCCAGCATTTT. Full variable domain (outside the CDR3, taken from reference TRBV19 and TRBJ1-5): DGGITQSPKYLFRKEGQNVTLSCEQNLNHDAMYWYRQDPGQGLRLIYYSQIVNDFQKGDIAEGYSVSREKKESFPLTVTSAQKNPTAFYLCASQTRRQDPSNQPQHFGDGTRLSIL.

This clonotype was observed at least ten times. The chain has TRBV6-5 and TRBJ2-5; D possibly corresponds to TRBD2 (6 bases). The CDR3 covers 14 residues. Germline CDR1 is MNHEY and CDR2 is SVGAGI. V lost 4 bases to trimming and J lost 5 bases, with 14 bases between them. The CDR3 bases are TGTGCCAGCAGTTCCGTTTCAGGGAGGGAGACCCAGTACTTC. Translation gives CASSSVSGRETQYF.

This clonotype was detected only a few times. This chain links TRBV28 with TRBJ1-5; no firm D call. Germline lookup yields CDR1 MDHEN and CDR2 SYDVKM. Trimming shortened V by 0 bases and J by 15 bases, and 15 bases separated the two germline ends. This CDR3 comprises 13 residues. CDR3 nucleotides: TGTGCCAGCAGTTTATGGCCGGGTTCCCCCTGGCATTTT. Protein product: CASSLWPGSPWHF.

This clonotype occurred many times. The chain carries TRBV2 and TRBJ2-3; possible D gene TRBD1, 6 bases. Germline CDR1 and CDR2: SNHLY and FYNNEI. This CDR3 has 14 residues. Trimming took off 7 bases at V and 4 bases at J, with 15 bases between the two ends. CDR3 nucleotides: TGTGCCAGCATATACAGGGAAATATCAGATACGCAGTATTTT. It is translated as CASIYREISDTQYF.

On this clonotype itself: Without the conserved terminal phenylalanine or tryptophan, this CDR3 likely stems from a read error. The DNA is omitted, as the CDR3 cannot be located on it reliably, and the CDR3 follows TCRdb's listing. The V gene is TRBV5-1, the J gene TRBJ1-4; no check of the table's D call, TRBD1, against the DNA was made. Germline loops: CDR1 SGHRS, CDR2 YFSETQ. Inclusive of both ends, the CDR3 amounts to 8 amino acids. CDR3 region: CASSEDGT.

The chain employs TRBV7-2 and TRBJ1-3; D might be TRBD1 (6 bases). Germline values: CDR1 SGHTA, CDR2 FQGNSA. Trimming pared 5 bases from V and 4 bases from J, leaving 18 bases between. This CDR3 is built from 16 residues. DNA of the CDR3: TGTGCCAGCAGCCAGAGCACAGGGAACCCAGGAAACACCATATATTTT. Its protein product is CASSQSTGNPGNTIYF. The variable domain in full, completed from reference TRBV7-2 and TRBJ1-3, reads GAGVSQSPSNKVTEKGKDVELRCDPISGHTALYWYRQSLGQGLEFLIYFQGNSAPDKSGLPSDRFSAERTGGSVSTLTIQRTQQEDSAVYLCASSQSTGNPGNTIYFGEGSWLTVV.

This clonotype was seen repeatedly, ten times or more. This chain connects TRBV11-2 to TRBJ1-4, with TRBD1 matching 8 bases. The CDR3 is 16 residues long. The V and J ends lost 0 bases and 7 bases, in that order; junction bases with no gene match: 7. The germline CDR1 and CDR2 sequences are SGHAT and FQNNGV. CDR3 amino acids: CASSLDPWTGLEKLFF. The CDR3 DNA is TGTGCCAGCAGCTTAGATCCGTGGACAGGGCTTGAAAAACTGTTTTTT.

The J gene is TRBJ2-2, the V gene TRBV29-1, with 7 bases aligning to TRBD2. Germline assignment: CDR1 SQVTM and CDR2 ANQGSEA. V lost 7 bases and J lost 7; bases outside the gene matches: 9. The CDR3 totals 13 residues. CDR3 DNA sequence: TGCAGCGCCACGGGCGGGAGTGACGGGGAGCTGTTTTTT. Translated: CSATGGSDGELFF.

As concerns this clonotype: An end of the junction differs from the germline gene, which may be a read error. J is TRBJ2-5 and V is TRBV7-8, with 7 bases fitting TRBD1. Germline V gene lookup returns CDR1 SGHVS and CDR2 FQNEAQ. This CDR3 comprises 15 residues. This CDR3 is CASSLARDSQEIQYF. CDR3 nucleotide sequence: TGTGCCAGCAGCTTAGCTCGGGACAGCCAGGAGATCCAGTACTTC. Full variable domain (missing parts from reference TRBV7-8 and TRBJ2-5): GAGVSQSPRYKVAKRGQDVALRCDPISGHVSLFWYQQALGQGPEFLTYFQNEAQLDKSGLPSDRFFAERPEGSVSTLKIQRTQQEDSAVYLCASSLARDSQEIQYFGPGTRLLVL.